This T cell receptor beta chain was profiled in a study of multiple sclerosis patients with progressive multifocal leukoencephalopathy. Study-wide results and caveats: The findings' link to JC virus versus immunocompromise remained uncertain.

Regarding time point: time of PML onset. PML in natalizumab-treated patients developed after between roughly 15 and 56 months of natalizumab therapy. The T3 samples were drawn when PML began. The V and J ends lost 7 bases and 6 bases respectively, with 14 bases between them. The CDR3 length is 13 residues. Per germline, CDR1 SGHAT and CDR2 FQNNGV. As to this clone: Its antigen is still unknown.

Synthetic inline TR CDR3 controls covering all V-J pairings were spiked into each PCR. Libraries were prepared by immunoSEQ multiplex PCR; TCRdb keeps only in-frame clonotypes and omits some of them. The table records about 30,000 clones, around 83% of them present only once. This sequence joins TRBV11-2 and TRBJ2-3; D is perhaps TRBD2 (5 bases). Sequenced material: PBMCs, taken from a patient treated with natalizumab. The TCR sequence derives from a young woman with progressive multifocal leukoencephalopathy. The CDR3 DNA is TGTGCCAGCACCCCTCAGCCGGGGGATACGCAGTATTTT. Residues: CASTPQPGDTQYF.